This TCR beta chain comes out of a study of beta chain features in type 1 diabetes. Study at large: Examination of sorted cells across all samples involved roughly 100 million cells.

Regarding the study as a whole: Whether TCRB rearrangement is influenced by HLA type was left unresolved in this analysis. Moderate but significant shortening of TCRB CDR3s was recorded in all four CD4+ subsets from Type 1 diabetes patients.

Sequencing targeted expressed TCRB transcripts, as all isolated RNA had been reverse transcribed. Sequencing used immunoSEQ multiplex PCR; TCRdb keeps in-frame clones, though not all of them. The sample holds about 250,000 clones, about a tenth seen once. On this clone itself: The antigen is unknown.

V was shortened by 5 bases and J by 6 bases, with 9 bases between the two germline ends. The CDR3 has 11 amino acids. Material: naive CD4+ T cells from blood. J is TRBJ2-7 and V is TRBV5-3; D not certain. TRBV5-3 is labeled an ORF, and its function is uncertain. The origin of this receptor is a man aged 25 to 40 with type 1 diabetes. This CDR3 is CARRRGSEQYF. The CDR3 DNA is TGTGCCAGAAGACGAGGTAGCGAGCAGTACTTC.